This record covers a single T cell receptor beta chain. The antigen remains undetermined. There were likely unrecorded immune exposures, though donors were nominally healthy when sampled. These data come from a study of cytomegalovirus exposure and HLA in healthy donors. Study outcomes and limitations: Prior analysis indicated that the majority of TCR beta V segments exhibited productivity approximately 87% or approximately 30% of the time.

Germline values: CDR1 SGDLS, CDR2 YYNGEE. The CDR3 runs to 15 residues. V lost 1 base and J lost 6; bases outside the gene matches: 6. The PCR contained 60 Vbeta and 13 Jbeta primers. Data came from immunoSEQ multiplex PCR; TCRdb stores just in-frame clones and leaves some out. This sample has about 99,000 clones, with over 9% found just once. The sequencing input was PBMCs. This receptor was obtained from a man aged 40-49 years in good health and CMV-seropositive. The V and J genes are TRBV9 and TRBJ2-1, with TRBD2 matching 8 bases. The CDR3 protein is CASSVPSGSVNEQFF. The CDR3 nucleotides read TGTGCCAGCAGCGTACCTAGCGGGTCGGTCAATGAGCAGTTCTTC.